This T cell receptor beta chain derives from a study of cytomegalovirus exposure and HLA in healthy donors. The CDR3 is made up of 15 amino acids. J gave up 9 bases and V 4 bases, and 11 bases lay outside the gene matches. CDR1 and CDR2 (germline): SGHRS, YFSETQ. Using immunoSEQ multiplex PCR, the repertoire was profiled, and TCRdb retains in-frame clones only, with some absent. The sample carries about 130,000 clones, roughly 90% recorded once. J is TRBJ2-1 and V is TRBV5-1, with 9 bases aligning to TRBD2. The sequenced material came from PBMCs. This receptor was obtained from a man aged 25-45 years in good health and CMV-seronegative. CDR3 residues: CASSPSGLAGSEQFF. CDR3 coding DNA: TGCGCCAGCAGCCCCTCAGGGCTAGCGGGGTCTGAGCAGTTCTTC. Using reference TRBV5-1 and TRBJ2-1 for the parts outside the CDR3, the full variable domain is KAGVTQTPRYLIKTRGQQVTLSCSPISGHRSVSWYQQTPGQGLQFLFEYFSETQRNKGNFPGRFSGRQFSNSRSEMNVSTLELGDSALYLCASSPSGLAGSEQFFGPGTRLTVL.